The 14 T cell receptor beta chains listed next were all sequenced from one sample in a study of lymphopenia after photon versus proton radiotherapy. Method: immunoSEQ multiplex PCR; TCRdb's copy keeps in-frame clones and lacks some. The sample has 60,000 to 75,000 clones, roughly nine tenths seen once. The source material was peripheral blood, sampled from a patient treated with proton-based radiotherapy. The receptors were sampled from a man older than 75 with esophageal cancer.

V usage is TRBV7-2 and J usage is TRBJ2-3, with 8 positions matching TRBD2. Germline assignment: CDR1 SGHTA and CDR2 FQGNSA. V gave up 3 bases and J gave up 6 bases; unmatched junction bases: 8. This CDR3 spans 15 amino acids. CDR3 protein: CASSFYSGVVDTQYF. The CDR3 region has the DNA TGTGCCAGCAGCTTCTATAGCGGGGTTGTTGATACGCAGTATTTT.

The chain employs TRBV5-1 and TRBJ2-7, with 8 bases lining up with TRBD1. CDR3 length: 15 amino acids. V lost 0 bases, J lost 2 bases, and 4 bases stayed unmatched. Germline V gives CDR1 SGHRS, CDR2 YFSETQ. CDR3 DNA sequence: TGCGCCAGCAGCTTGGTACAGGGGGTGACCTACGAGCAGTACTTC. Its protein is CASSLVQGVTYEQYF.

V gene TRBV7-8 combines with J gene TRBJ2-5; 9 bases line up with TRBD2. V shed 7 bases, J shed 2 bases, and the junction held 8 bases outside the gene matches. Germline V lookup: CDR1 SGHVS, CDR2 FQNEAQ. The CDR3 totals 15 residues. The CDR3 loop reads CASIRGGVVQETQYF. The CDR3 bases are TGTGCCAGCATCCGCGGGGGGGTTGTTCAAGAGACCCAGTACTTC.

This chain joins TRBV6-6 and TRBJ1-2; TRBD1 might be the D (6 bases). Trimming took off 6 bases at V and 1 base at J, with 9 bases between the two ends. This CDR3 contains 13 residues. The germline gives CDR1 MNHNY, CDR2 SVGAGI (reference sequence). The CDR3 DNA reads as TGTGCCAGCAGACAGGACAGTAACTATGGCTACACCTTC. The encoded protein is CASRQDSNYGYTF.

This clone showed up just once. V gene TRBV23-1 combines with J gene TRBJ2-5, with 12 bases lining up with TRBD2. TRBV23-1 is labeled an ORF, and its function is uncertain. The CDR3 is 16 amino acids. Trimming removed 4 bases from V and 2 bases from J; junction bases left unmatched: 5. The CDR3 region has the DNA TGCGCCAGCAGTCGGAGGACTAGCGGGGAACAAGAGACCCAGTACTTC. This codes for CASSRRTSGEQETQYF.

The genes are TRBV7-3 and TRBJ1-2, with a tentative D call TRBD1 (6 bases). Germline values: CDR1 SGHTA, CDR2 FQGTGA. V dropped 0 bases and J dropped 7 bases, with 15 bases sitting between them. The length of the CDR3 is 15 residues. CDR3 DNA: TGTGCCAGCAGCTTAACAGGGGGGATAAGCGGTGGCTACACCTTC. Translated: CASSLTGGISGGYTF.

The chain employs TRBV10-3 and TRBJ2-3; TRBD2 matches 14 bases. V shed 2 bases and J 4 bases; nucleotides not matched to a gene: 11. The V gene's germline CDR1 is ENHRY and CDR2 SYGVKD. The CDR3 runs to 19 residues. For the CDR3, the DNA is TGTGCCATCAGTGAGGAGGGGCCGGGACTAGCGGGAGTAGCAGATACGCAGTATTTT. It yields the protein CAISEEGPGLAGVADTQYF.

This chain uses TRBV9 with TRBJ2-5; no definite D call. Trimming took off 0 bases at V and 2 bases at J, with 5 bases between the two ends. The V gene's germline CDR1 is SGDLS and CDR2 YYNGEE. The CDR3 extends over 13 amino acids. The CDR3, as DNA: TGTGCCAGCAGCGTAGCTGAGCAAGAGACCCAGTACTTC. It specifies CASSVAEQETQYF.

The CDR3 loop is CASGKGSYNEQFF. The CDR3 region has the DNA TGTGCCAGCGGGAAGGGCTCCTACAATGAGCAGTTCTTC. V and J are TRBV6-1 and TRBJ2-1; D call uncertain. With 8 bases removed from V and 0 bases from J, the gap between germline ends came to 8 bases. This CDR3 is 13 amino acids long. Germline CDR1 is MNHNS and CDR2 is SASEGT.

The chain couples TRBV18 to TRBJ2-7; 7 bases agree with TRBD1. V lost 3 bases and J lost 6; bases outside the gene matches: 11. The CDR3 length is 15 residues. Germline CDR1 and CDR2: KGHSH and LQKENI. In nucleotides, the CDR3 is TGTGCCAGCTCACCCGGACAGGCTGGAGTGGGCGAGCAGTACTTC. Translation gives CASSPGQAGVGEQYF.

This chain joins TRBV5-1 and TRBJ2-1; possibly TRBD1 for D (6 bases). Trimming took off 0 bases at V and 1 base at J, with 8 bases between the two ends. The length of the CDR3 is 15 residues. Germline CDR1 is SGHRS and CDR2 is YFSETQ. Here the CDR3 DNA reads TGCGCCAGCAGCTTGGGGCAGGGGTCCTACAATGAGCAGTTCTTC. Translated: CASSLGQGSYNEQFF.

The chain is built from TRBV27 and TRBJ1-4; D gene uncertain. Germline V gene sequence: CDR1 MNHEY, CDR2 SMNVEV (reference sequence). Trimming removed 4 bases at V and 7 bases at J, with 13 bases between. The CDR3 has 14 residues. The CDR3 DNA sequence: TGTGCCAGCAGTTCAAGGCCTATGGGTGAAAAACTGTTTTTT. This encodes CASSSRPMGEKLFF.

V is TRBV5-4 and J is TRBJ1-3, with a tentative D call TRBD1 (6 bases). Between the trimmed V and J ends, which lost 4 bases and 8 bases, there was a span of 13 bases. Germline CDR1 reads SGHNT; CDR2 reads YYREEE (reference sequence). CDR3 length: 13 residues. In DNA form, the CDR3 reads TGTGCCAGCAGCCTTCAGGGGTGGGACACCATATATTTT. Amino acid sequence: CASSLQGWDTIYF. Using reference TRBV5-4 and TRBJ1-3 for the parts outside the CDR3, the full variable domain is ETGVTQSPTHLIKTRGQQVTLRCSSQSGHNTVSWYQQALGQGPQFIFQYYREEENGRGNFPPRFSGLQFPNYSSELNVNALELDDSALYLCASSLQGWDTIYFGEGSWLTVV.

This clone was counted a single time. This sequence joins TRBV6-4 and TRBJ2-2, with D tentatively TRBD1 (5 bases). This CDR3 has 14 residues. Germline CDR1 is MRHNA and CDR2 is SNTAGT. V was pared by 10 bases and J by 1 base, with 13 bases between. The CDR3 DNA reads TGTGCCACTTCGGCAGGACAGAACACCGGGGAGCTGTTTTTT. As protein: CATSAGQNTGELFF.